This T cell receptor (beta chain) was observed in a study of metastatic and nonmetastatic thyroid tumors. Per the study methods: What underpinned the distant-metastasis classifier for papillary thyroid cancer was the set of CDR3 differences across clinicopathological groups. TCRdb re-called clones via MiXCR from the PCR reads. V and J calls and clone size were set by TCRdb, not the authors. The sample holds tens of thousands of clones; around an eighth are singletons and the top ten take around 10%. The CDR3 loop spans 15 amino acids. V lost 0 bases and J 5 bases, leaving 11 bases between the germline ends. Germline CDR1 is LNHNV and CDR2 is YYDKDF (reference sequence). In the case of this clone: In the same sample, other DNA sequences code for this CDR3.

Patients underwent thyroid surgery, and none had received any treatment before it. This rearrangement joins TRBV15 to TRBJ2-1; no firm D call. The sequence derives from a female donor with papillary thyroid cancer or a benign thyroid nodule (not recorded which). Some clones in this sample may be carry-over from other donors' samples. Sequenced material: tumor tissue. CDR3 sequence (DNA): TGTGCCACCAGCAGAGAATTAGACCGTCACAATGAGCAGTTCTTC. Amino acid sequence: CATSRELDRHNEQFF.